Given below is one T cell receptor beta chain in context. This CDR3 is built from 15 residues. The V segment lost 5 bases and the J segment 4 bases; nucleotides outside the gene matches: 9. The germline V gene encodes CDR1 SGHTA and CDR2 FQGNSA. This record belongs to a study of T cell changes during pregnancy in multiple sclerosis. Clones were read by immunoSEQ multiplex PCR, and TCRdb kept only the in-frame ones, dropping some. Of roughly 41,000 clones listed, about 89% are singletons. This specimen was CD4+ T cells from peripheral blood mononuclear cells, taken in the first trimester of pregnancy. The receptor was derived from a female donor with multiple sclerosis, enrolled in a pregnancy study. The V and J genes are TRBV7-2 and TRBJ2-5; 8 positions agree with TRBD2. The DNA of the CDR3 is TGTGCCAGCAGCCCCGGTGGGCTAGCGGGAGAGACCCAGTACTTC. Translated, it gives CASSPGGLAGETQYF.